This TCR beta chain comes out of a study of neurological immune-mediated disorders. The CDR3 sequence is 16 residues long. The V gene's germline CDR1 is SGHDN and CDR2 FVKESK. The study's findings and limits: The greatest TCR clonal expansion occurred in HTLV-1-associated myelopathy and the least in multiple sclerosis, which fell below healthy controls. The study found no CDR3 amino acid sequences shared by expanded clones across subjects, suggesting private repertoires in all groups.

In the case of this clonotype: Antigen unknown.

Time point denoted: longitudinal time-point 3. The making of cDNA relied on 5'RACE with 10-nucleotide random UMIs. The yield of each sequencing run was over 180 million TCR-beta sequences from 15-18 subjects. Via MiXCR, TCRdb re-called the 5' RACE reads, giving one row per CDR3 protein. Of about 45,000 distinct CDR3 sequences in the sample, less than 15% were seen once. The sequence came from a man aged 25 to 45 in good health. Material for sequencing was PBMCs. The rearrangement links TRBV14 to TRBJ2-5; 7 positions match TRBD2. CDR3 amino acids: CVRSQHGLVGRETQYF. The CDR3 DNA reads TGTGTCAGAAGCCAACATGGACTAGTTGGCAGAGAGACCCAGTACTTC.